Ten or more counts support the clone carrying this T cell receptor beta chain. Antigen specificity is unknown. The sample belongs to a study of regulatory T cells in long-lasting Graves disease. Through Arm-PCR of CDR3 regions and iRepertoire HTBI primers, TCR beta libraries were built. TCRdb called the multiplex PCR reads again in MiXCR, with one record for every CDR3 protein. The sample consists of about 500,000 distinct CDR3 sequences, roughly 15% of them appearing once. Overall study findings and caveats: The analysis examined peripheral blood only and excluded thyroid tissue.

Described time point: newly diagnosed GD, antithyroid drugs for less than 3 months. PBMC RNA served as the TCR library source. These data were also filed under a second study, of T cells in Graves' hyperthyroidism and ophthalmopathy. Turning to that study: Those with hyperthyroidism were 18 to 65 years old, newly diagnosed, and ill for under 2 months.

This receptor was obtained from a man aged 35 to 55 with Graves disease. The input for sequencing was peripheral blood mononuclear cells (PBMCs), taken at new diagnosis, from a patient treated with antithyroid drugs.

The CDR3 sequence is CASSLRGESYNEQFF. For the CDR3, the DNA is TGTGCCAGCAGCTTGAGGGGGGAGTCCTACAATGAGCAGTTCTTC. This chain uses TRBV5-5 with TRBJ2-1; the D gene could be TRBD1 or TRBD2 (6 bases each). The CDR3 extends over 15 amino acids. Deletions cut 1 base from V and 1 base from J, with 9 bases between. Germline V CDR1 and CDR2: SGHKS, YYEKEE (reference sequence).